This T cell receptor (beta chain) was obtained from a study of blood T cells in healthy people across ages. Sample-barcoded 5' priming and a J-beta primer mix drove a second PCR of roughly 6 to 12 cycles. TCRdb reanalysed the 5' RACE reads using MiXCR and keeps one entry per CDR3 protein. The sample includes roughly 800,000 distinct CDR3 sequences, about 55% of them seen just once. General study findings and limits: Roughly linearly, TCR beta diversity per million T cells fell as age increased.

In regard to this clonotype: As yet, its antigen is unknown.

This CDR3 comprises 13 residues. V was trimmed by 1 base and J by 3 bases, leaving 6 bases between them. Germline V gene data show CDR1 as SGHTA and CDR2 as FQGTGA. The specimen sequenced was blood. The origin of this receptor is a man older than 75 in good health. The chain recombines TRBV7-3 with TRBJ1-1; D is ambiguous. CDR3 protein: CASSLSRDTEAFF. Here the CDR3 DNA reads TGTGCCAGCAGCTTAAGTCGGGACACTGAAGCTTTCTTT.